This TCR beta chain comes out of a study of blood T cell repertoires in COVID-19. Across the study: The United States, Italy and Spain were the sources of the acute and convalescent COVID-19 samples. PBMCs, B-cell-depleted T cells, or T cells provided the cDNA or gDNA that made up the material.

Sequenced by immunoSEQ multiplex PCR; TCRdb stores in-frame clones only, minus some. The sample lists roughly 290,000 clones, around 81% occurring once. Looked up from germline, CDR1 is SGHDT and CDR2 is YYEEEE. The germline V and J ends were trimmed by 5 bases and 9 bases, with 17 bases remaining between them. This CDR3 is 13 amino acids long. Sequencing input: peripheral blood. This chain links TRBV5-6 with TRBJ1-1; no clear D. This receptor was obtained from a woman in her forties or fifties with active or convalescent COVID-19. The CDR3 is CASRLTRDRQAFF. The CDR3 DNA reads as TGTGCCAGCAGGTTGACCCGGGATCGGCAAGCTTTCTTT.